Following are 10 T cell receptor beta chains from one sample sequenced in a study of cytomegalovirus exposure and HLA in healthy donors (TCRdb year 2017). Libraries were built with the immunoSEQ multiplex PCR assay. Not all clones reach the TCRdb copy of this immuneACCESS table, which keeps in-frame sequences only. Checked studies attribute under half of the gap to unresolved V genes and leave the rest unexplained. In this sample the table shows 150,000 to 200,000 clones, about 84% of which occur a single time. Of the sample, approximately 1.5% is held by the ten largest clones. The sample taken for sequencing was PBMCs. Receptors were obtained from a woman in her late teens or twenties in good health and CMV-seronegative.

V and J are TRBV7-9 and TRBJ2-1, with TRBD2 identical over 14 bases. The CDR3 is 18 residues long. Unmatched junction bases numbered 11, after V lost 1 base and J lost 9 bases. Germline CDR1 SEHNR, CDR2 FQNEAQ (reference sequence). The CDR3 loop reads CASSLDNQGLAGAGEQFF. The CDR3 region has the DNA TGTGCCAGCAGCTTAGACAACCAGGGACTAGCGGGAGCCGGTGAGCAGTTCTTC.

This chain joins TRBV6-1 and TRBJ1-5; D perhaps matches TRBD1 (6 bases). Germline CDR1 and CDR2: MNHNS and SASEGT. The CDR3 is 15 residues long. V was shortened by 5 bases and J by 3 bases, with 14 bases between the two germline ends. The CDR3 here is CASSLFGQLNQPQHF. The CDR3, as DNA: TGTGCCAGCAGTCTCTTCGGACAGCTCAATCAGCCCCAGCATTTT.

The genes are TRBV9 and TRBJ2-3; a weak D match, TRBD1 (5 bases). The CDR3 spans 13 residues. V was pared by 7 bases and J by 2 bases, with 11 bases between. Germline values: CDR1 SGDLS, CDR2 YYNGEE. The chain's CDR3 is CASGQGTTDTQYF. CDR3 bases: TGTGCCAGCGGGCAGGGAACCACAGATACGCAGTATTTT.

This chain's CDR3 is CASSQGVGLDEQFF. As DNA, the CDR3 is TGCGCCAGCAGCCAGGGTGTGGGGCTGGATGAGCAGTTCTTC. This rearrangement joins TRBV4-1 to TRBJ2-1; tentatively, D is TRBD1 (5 bases). V gave up 3 bases and J gave up 8 bases, with 14 bases separating them. Germline V gives CDR1 MGHRA, CDR2 YSYEKL. CDR3 length: 14 amino acids.

The chain combines TRBV30 with TRBJ2-7; 8 bases match TRBD2. From germline, CDR1 is GTSNPN and CDR2 SVGIG (reference sequence). V trimming: 4 bases; J trimming: 0 bases; junction bases outside the gene matches: 8. This CDR3 has 15 amino acids. CDR3 in DNA: TGTGCCTGGATGCGGGTAGCGGGGAACTCCTACGAGCAGTACTTC. Translation gives CAWMRVAGNSYEQYF.

This chain uses TRBV18 with TRBJ2-2, with D possibly being TRBD1 (5 bases). Germline V gene lookup returns CDR1 KGHSH and CDR2 LQKENI. Trimming removed 6 bases at V and 4 bases at J, with 12 bases between. The length of the CDR3 is 14 residues. CDR3 sequence reads: CASSQDRPTGELFF. The CDR3 DNA reads TGTGCCAGCTCTCAAGACAGACCCACCGGGGAGCTGTTTTTT.

The V gene is TRBV7-2, the J gene TRBJ2-7; 16 bases are shared with TRBD2. CDR1 is SGHTA and CDR2 is FQGNSA in the germline V gene. V was clipped by 1 base and J by 9 bases; unmatched bases: 6. This CDR3 spans 16 amino acids. CDR3 bases: TGTGCCAGCAGCTTAGAACCCGGGACTAGCGGGAGGGGGCAGTACTTC. It encodes CASSLEPGTSGRGQYF.

V is TRBV4-1 and J is TRBJ2-2, with 8 nucleotides matching TRBD1. The germline V gene encodes CDR1 MGHRA and CDR2 YSYEKL. The V and J ends lost 0 bases and 3 bases, in that order; junction bases with no gene match: 3. The CDR3 loop spans 16 amino acids. The CDR3 spells CASSQEGRGHTGELFF. The CDR3 DNA follows: TGCGCCAGCAGCCAAGAAGGCAGGGGGCACACCGGGGAGCTGTTTTTT.

This clone was counted between two and nine times. The chain carries TRBV18 and TRBJ1-5; 7 bases align to TRBD1. The CDR3 sequence is 15 residues long. Germline CDR1 KGHSH, CDR2 LQKENI. V lost 3 bases, J lost 5 bases, and 7 bases stayed unmatched. The CDR3 region has the DNA TGTGCCAGCTCACCTACAGGGACAGCTTATCAGCCCCAGCATTTT. Encoded protein: CASSPTGTAYQPQHF.

The CDR3 DNA sequence: TGTGCCAGCAGCCGGGGGGGATCAAGCTTGGATGAGCAGTTCTTC. Protein: CASSRGGSSLDEQFF. This rearrangement joins TRBV7-6 to TRBJ2-1; 8 bases map to TRBD2. This CDR3 spans 15 amino acids. V lost 5 bases and J lost 8; bases outside the gene matches: 11. Germline V gene data show CDR1 as SGHVS and CDR2 as FNYEAQ.